Shown below are 9 T cell receptor beta chains from a single sample sequenced in a study of Tregs in tolerant kidney transplant recipients. The protocol was immunoSEQ multiplex PCR, while the TCRdb copy is restricted to in-frame clones and leaves out a portion. The sample shows around 13,000 clones, and about 26% sits with its ten largest clones. Related graft donors supplied nonmyeloablative bone marrow transplants, and mixed chimerism was transient. The specimen comprised CD8+ T cells from blood (PBMCs), sampled 6 months after the transplant. The source of these receptors is a human patient who received a combined kidney and bone marrow transplant. Some T cells could come from the graft donor.

As regards this clone: The read terminates 3 residues before the CDR3 end, so the remaining end is supplied by the germline J gene. This chain joins TRBV5-1 and TRBJ2-1; weak D call: TRBD1 (7 bases). Germline lookup yields CDR1 SGHRS and CDR2 YFSETQ. The CDR3 is made up of 16 amino acids. Trimming left V 0 bases short and J 7 bases short, with 17 bases between. The CDR3 sequence: CASSLVTGEVGNEQFF. The DNA read from the CDR3 is TGCGCCAGCAGCTTGGTTACAGGGGAGGTGGGGAATGAG. Full variable domain (rest looked up from reference TRBV5-1 and TRBJ2-1): KAGVTQTPRYLIKTRGQQVTLSCSPISGHRSVSWYQQTPGQGLQFLFEYFSETQRNKGNFPGRFSGRQFSNSRSEMNVSTLELGDSALYLCASSLVTGEVGNEQFFGPGTRLTVL.

Turning to this clone: The read terminates 3 residues before the CDR3 end, so the remaining end is supplied by the germline J gene. The rearrangement links TRBV11-2 to TRBJ2-5; no definite D call. The germline CDR1 and CDR2 sequences are SGHAT and FQNNGV. V lost 1 base and J 5 bases, leaving 8 bases between the germline ends. CDR3 size: 13 residues. CDR3 region: CASSLALVETQYF. The sequenced part of the CDR3 DNA is TGTGCCAGCAGCTTAGCCCTAGTTGAGACC.

About this clone: From the germline J gene comes the end of the CDR3, since the read stops 3 residues before it. This chain connects TRBV2 to TRBJ2-7; TRBD1 might be the D (5 bases). Germline CDR1 SNHLY, CDR2 FYNNEI. The CDR3 totals 14 residues. V lost 4 bases and J 1 base, leaving 11 bases between the germline ends. CDR3 bases read: TGTGCCAGCAGTGCAGGGCGGCCTTCCTACGAG. Its translation: CASSAGRPSYE. The entire CDR3 sequence reads CASSAGRPSYEQYF.

Regarding this clone: Sequencing ends 3 residues short of the CDR3 end; the germline J gene provides the rest. Other DNA sequences in this specimen translate into the identical CDR3. This sequence joins TRBV19 and TRBJ1-5; the match to TRBD1 covers 7 bases. The CDR3 has 14 amino acids. The germline CDR1 and CDR2 sequences are LNHDA and SQIVND (reference sequence). V shed 3 bases, J shed 5 bases, and the junction held 4 bases outside the gene matches. The CDR3 loop reads CASSIWTGDQPQHF. The CDR3 bases that were read are TGTGCCAGTAGTATTTGGACAGGCGATCAGCCC. The complete variable domain, with remaining parts taken from reference TRBV19 and TRBJ1-5, reads DGGITQSPKYLFRKEGQNVTLSCEQNLNHDAMYWYRQDPGQGLRLIYYSQIVNDFQKGDIAEGYSVSREKKESFPLTVTSAQKNPTAFYLCASSIWTGDQPQHFGDGTRLSIL.

Note on this clone: The sequenced fragment ends 3 residues before the CDR3 boundary, so the rest is inferred from the germline J gene. The chain links TRBV28 to TRBJ2-7; 9 bases are shared with TRBD1. V gave up 8 bases and J gave up 0 bases; unmatched junction bases: 8. CDR1 and CDR2 from the germline V gene are MDHEN and SYDVKM. The CDR3 is 15 amino acids. CDR3 loop: CASPIWGQGSYEQYF. The covered CDR3 bases are TGTGCCAGCCCCATTTGGGGACAGGGCTCCTACGAG.

Points on this clone: With the read ending 3 residues before the CDR3 end, the germline J gene is used to fill in that end. The genes are TRBV7-9 and TRBJ2-7, with 10 bases lining up with TRBD1. This CDR3 is 13 amino acids long. V was pared by 8 bases and J by 6 bases, with 7 bases of the junction left unmatched. From germline, CDR1 is SEHNR and CDR2 FQNEAQ (reference sequence). The CDR3 loop reads CASRGTGATEQYF. The part of the CDR3 DNA that was read is TGTGCCAGCCGCGGGACAGGGGCCACCGAG.

Notes on this clone: The read falls 3 residues short of the CDR3 end, and the missing part is taken from the germline J gene. V usage is TRBV23-1 and J usage is TRBJ2-5; 7 nucleotides line up with TRBD2. TRBV23-1 is sorted into the ORF group, with uncertain function. The length of the CDR3 is 17 residues. Trimming removed 0 bases from V and 4 bases from J; junction bases left unmatched: 11. Partial CDR3 DNA: TGCGCCAGCAGTCAATCAATCCCCACTAGCGTGAGAGAGACC. Protein product: CASSQSIPTSVRET. The entire CDR3 protein reads CASSQSIPTSVRETQYF.

As to this clone: The CDR3 end is not reached by the read, which stops 3 residues before it; the germline J gene fills it in. This chain connects TRBV2 to TRBJ2-6, with D possibly called TRBD1 or TRBD2 (7 bases each). Germline CDR1 SNHLY, CDR2 FYNNEI. V lost 1 base to trimming and J lost 0 bases, with 10 bases between them. The CDR3 is made up of 17 amino acids. The CDR3 sequence: CASSEERDSSGANVLTF. Partial CDR3 DNA: TGTGCCAGCAGTGAAGAGCGGGACAGCTCTGGGGCCAACGTC.

CDR3 DNA, as far as it was read: TGTGCCTGGAGCCCTTTAGGGCGGGGAGGGTACGAG. Its protein product is CAWSPLGRGGYE. In full, the CDR3 is CAWSPLGRGGYEQYF. This rearrangement joins TRBV30 to TRBJ2-7; 7 bases match TRBD2. The missing CDR3 end, 3 residues past where the read stops, is filled in from the germline J gene. The germline CDR1 and CDR2 sequences are GTSNPN and SVGIG (reference sequence). The CDR3 consists of 15 residues. V was clipped by 3 bases and J by 4 bases; unmatched bases: 12.